The present T cell receptor (beta chain) was sequenced within a study of T cells in Graves' hyperthyroidism and ophthalmopathy (dated by TCRdb to between 2018 and 2021). In terms of the full investigation: Peripheral blood was sampled at the time of initial diagnosis, prior to any treatment. A discovery cohort of about a hundred patients, about 44 with Graves' ophthalmopathy and under 60 with stable Graves' hyperthyroidism, was used to find distinguishing TCR V-J signatures. Prospective prediction of ophthalmopathy was tested in an independent validation cohort of approximately 19 hyperthyroidism patients and some 17 patients who later progressed to ophthalmopathy. The 95 to 100 discovery patients were randomly divided into training and test sets at a 7:3 ratio. In addition, the study compared T-cell repertoires in thyroid tissue and in blood from about 6 Graves' hyperthyroidism patients. After sampling, hyperthyroidism patients received methimazole starting at 30 mg daily, and ophthalmopathy patients received high-dose intravenous methylprednisolone. The paper reports TCR Vbeta CDR3 sequencing of about 140 peripheral blood samples: approximately 43 ophthalmopathy, approximately 74 hyperthyroidism and 17 progressor patients. Overall study outcomes, separate from this receptor: Most expanded thyroid clonotypes (frequency above 0.001) were also detected in blood, a finding suggesting that blood repertoires may reflect thyroid immune responses. A 13 V-J signature model separated ophthalmopathy from stable hyperthyroidism, with over 85% sensitivity and 81% to 83% specificity in cross-validation and 80%/75% in testing. In validation, the model predicted progression to ophthalmopathy with 55% to 71% sensitivity and 72.22% specificity, a median of about 6.7 months before onset. Sample size was not statistically predetermined, and blinding of investigators to group allocation was not performed.

There are a few counts of this clonotype. Its antigen remains unidentified. No quality values exist for individual bases; no much larger clone is one base distant. Graves' hyperthyroidism was defined as stable when no progression to ophthalmopathy occurred over 18 months of follow-up. Hyperthyroidism patients were newly diagnosed, with disease duration under 2 months, and aged 18 to 65 years. Exclusion was applied to patients with uncontrolled infections, other autoimmune diseases, pregnancy or lactation. Diagnoses were based on clinical symptoms, serum thyroxine and TRAb, thyroid ultrasound and orbital computed tomography. PBMCs were isolated from more than 8 ml of fresh peripheral blood by Ficoll-Paque density gradient centrifugation. Trizol reagent was used to extract total RNA, and RNA quality was then checked on an Agilent 2100 Bioanalyzer. The TCR beta CDR3 regions were amplified from the RNA transcripts. For the first round of RT-PCR on the TCR CDR3, the HTBI primer set was used together with the Qiagen OneStep RT-PCR kit. Libraries were constructed in a second round of multiplex PCR, after which size selection and purification were performed. The libraries were sequenced on an Illumina HiSeq2000 using paired-end 100 bp reads. In the authors' own workflow: SOAPnuke was used to process the raw data, throwing out any read that contained adapters or uncalled bases, had a mean Phred below 15, or lacked an exact constant-primer or identifier match. High-quality paired reads were merged with COPE v1.2.5, and unique nucleotide sequences were defined as clonotypes. Clonotypes were aligned to IMGT TRBV, TRBD and TRBJ reference segments using MiTCR v1.1. The analysis was restricted to V-J combinations with a frequency above 0.0001, which together covered just over 98% of the repertoires. A TCS score was defined as the ratio between F50 (clonal expansion) and ExV (chaos), using BLOSUM62-based TCRdist between CDR3 peptides within each V-J. Welch's t-statistics and random forest reduced some 510 V-J features to 13, which were used in a naive Bayes classifier (R e1071). Thyroid-blood repertoire similarity was quantified with the Morisita-Horn index. TCRdb applied fastp at Q25 and MiXCR to the public reads, then kept only in-frame beta chains. Rows are combined by CDR3 protein, so each entry shows the most common genes and DNA. The V and J calls and clone size are TCRdb's, not the authors'. This sample comprises around 700,000 distinct CDR3 sequences, approximately 40% of them detected only once. Of the sample, around 29% is held by the ten largest clones.

This sequence originates from a woman in her forties with Graves' hyperthyroidism. Specimen: blood.

The CDR3 region has the sequence CASSGSGLASSPGELFF. The DNA sequence is as follows: TGTGCCAGCAGTGGGTCTGGACTAGCGAGTTCCCCCGGGGAGCTGTTTTTT. The chain is encoded by TRBV2 joined to TRBJ2-2; 9 central bases correspond to TRBD2. Including the terminal cysteine and phenylalanine, the CDR3 comprises 17 residues. CDR3 DNA is the only sequence kept; it has 51 bases, read in frame from the first base. The germline V gene supplies CDR1 SNHLY and CDR2 FYNNEI. V trim: 4 bases; J trim: 6 bases; unmatched bases: 12.